This T cell receptor (beta chain) comes out of a study of blood T cell repertoires in COVID-19. Per the study methods: Amplification from reference gene primers served as the basis for estimated nucleated cell counts. TCRdb keeps only in-frame clones here, not all; method: immunoSEQ multiplex PCR. The V and J calls and clone size come from that table; D and trimming were worked out from the DNA. This table has tens of thousands of clones, roughly 78% appearing once. The CDR3 contains 12 residues. CDR1 and CDR2 (germline): SNHLY, FYNNEI. V gave up 6 bases and J gave up 1 base, with 7 bases separating them.

The sample taken for sequencing was peripheral blood. V and J are TRBV2 and TRBJ2-7, with D maybe TRBD1 (6 bases). This receptor was identified in a woman of 80 years or more with acute or convalescent COVID-19. CDR3 bases: TGTGCCAGCAGAACAGGGTCCTACGAGCAGTACTTC. Translated: CASRTGSYEQYF.